A selection of T cell receptor beta chains follows, all from one sample in a study of T cells after yellow fever vaccination. MiXCR, run by TCRdb on the 5' RACE reads, gives a single entry per CDR3 protein. The table lists under 550,000 distinct CDR3 sequences, 20% to 25% of them singletons. Sequences were derived from PBMCs, sampled about 21 days after the first yellow fever vaccination. These receptor sequences come from a man aged 18 to 30 who received the YFV17D yellow fever vaccine. Both conserved end residues are part of each CDR3. The order of the fields is D gene, clone size, V gene, J gene, CDR3 DNA, CDR3 protein. A D gene is named only where the DNA matches it firmly. Not all rows give a size; the values are once, few, many and, for expanded clones, a class.

d_call: NA
clone_size: few
v_call: TRBV20-1
j_call: TRBJ2-7
cdr3_nt: TGCAGTGCTACTCTTGCGACGGGGTACGAGCAGTACTTC
cdr3_aa: CSATLATGYEQYF

d_call: NA
clone_size: NA
v_call: TRBV28
j_call: TRBJ2-3
cdr3_nt: TGTGCCAGCAGTCGGGACTTATCAGATACGCAGTATTTT
cdr3_aa: CASSRDLSDTQYF

d_call: NA
clone_size: few
v_call: TRBV4-1
j_call: TRBJ2-3
cdr3_nt: TGCGCCAGCAGCCAGCCAAGTGGACGCACAGATACGCAGTATTTT
cdr3_aa: CASSQPSGRTDTQYF

d_call: NA
clone_size: NA
v_call: TRBV29-1
j_call: TRBJ1-2
cdr3_nt: TGCGGGGTTCCATGGAACTATGGCTACACCTTC
cdr3_aa: CGVPWNYGYTF

d_call: TRBD1
clone_size: NA
v_call: TRBV20-1
j_call: TRBJ1-6
cdr3_nt: TGCAGCGGGACAGGGGCCTCAACAAAAACTTCACCCCTCCACTTT
cdr3_aa: CSGTGASTKTSPLHF

d_call: NA
clone_size: NA
v_call: TRBV7-9
j_call: TRBJ2-1
cdr3_nt: TGTGCCAGCAGCTTAGCGCGCGTAGGGGTAAGGAATGAGCAGTTCTTC
cdr3_aa: CASSLARVGVRNEQFF

d_call: NA
clone_size: few
v_call: TRBV11-3
j_call: TRBJ2-1
cdr3_nt: TGTGCCAGCAGCTTCCGGGAAGGGGACAATGAGCAGTTCTTC
cdr3_aa: CASSFREGDNEQFF

d_call: TRBD1
clone_size: NA
v_call: TRBV4-1
j_call: TRBJ1-2
cdr3_nt: TGCGCCAGCAGCCCTCTGGGGGGGTCGAGGGACAGGGAATATGGCTACACCTTC
cdr3_aa: CASSPLGGSRDREYGYTF

d_call: TRBD2
clone_size: NA
v_call: TRBV6-2/TRBV6-3
j_call: TRBJ2-1
cdr3_nt: TGTGCCAGCAGTTGGGGACTAGCGGGGTCAGAGCAGTTCTTC
cdr3_aa: CASSWGLAGSEQFF

d_call: NA
clone_size: few
v_call: TRBV6-2/TRBV6-3
j_call: TRBJ2-3
cdr3_nt: TGTGCCAGCAGTTACTACCAGACTCCTAGCACAGATACGCAGTATTTT
cdr3_aa: CASSYYQTPSTDTQYF

d_call: NA
clone_size: NA
v_call: TRBV30
j_call: TRBJ2-3
cdr3_nt: TGTGCCTGGAGTTACAGGGCAGATACGCAGTATTTT
cdr3_aa: CAWSYRADTQYF

d_call: NA
clone_size: few
v_call: TRBV29-1
j_call: TRBJ1-2
cdr3_nt: TGCAGCGTTCACAGGCAACGTGGCTACACCTTC
cdr3_aa: CSVHRQRGYTF

d_call: TRBD1
clone_size: few
v_call: TRBV7-9
j_call: TRBJ1-1
cdr3_nt: TGTGCCAGCAGCCGGGGACAGGCAGAAGCTTTCTTT
cdr3_aa: CASSRGQAEAFF

d_call: NA
clone_size: few
v_call: TRBV15
j_call: TRBJ2-1
cdr3_nt: TGTGCCACCAGAGCTCCCGACAGGGAGGGTCACAATGAGCAGTTCTTC
cdr3_aa: CATRAPDREGHNEQFF

d_call: TRBD2
clone_size: many
v_call: TRBV3-1
j_call: TRBJ2-3
cdr3_nt: TGTGCCAGCAGCCAAGATCTAGCGGGGGGCCACACAGATACGCAGTATTTT
cdr3_aa: CASSQDLAGGHTDTQYF

d_call: NA
clone_size: NA
v_call: TRBV19
j_call: TRBJ1-5
cdr3_nt: TGTGCCAGTAGCCCCAATCGCAATCAGCCCCAGCATTTT
cdr3_aa: CASSPNRNQPQHF

d_call: NA
clone_size: NA
v_call: TRBV5-6
j_call: TRBJ2-3
cdr3_nt: TGTGCCAGCAGCTTGGATACGGGGACCACAGATACGCAGTATTTT
cdr3_aa: CASSLDTGTTDTQYF

d_call: NA
clone_size: NA
v_call: TRBV20-1
j_call: TRBJ2-7
cdr3_nt: TGCAGTGCTTCGGACGGCTCCTACGAGCAGTACTTC
cdr3_aa: CSASDGSYEQYF

d_call: TRBD1
clone_size: many
v_call: TRBV7-2
j_call: TRBJ1-1
cdr3_nt: TGTGCCAGCAGCACCTTGGACAGGGCTCAAAGAGGCACTGAAGCTTTCTTT
cdr3_aa: CASSTLDRAQRGTEAFF

d_call: TRBD1
clone_size: few
v_call: TRBV4-3
j_call: TRBJ2-2
cdr3_nt: TGCGCCAGCAGACAAACCGGGACAGGGAACACCGGGGAGCTGTTTTTT
cdr3_aa: CASRQTGTGNTGELFF

d_call: TRBD1
clone_size: NA
v_call: TRBV20-1
j_call: TRBJ1-2
cdr3_nt: TGCAGTGCTGGACAGGGGCCAAACTATGGCTACACCTTC
cdr3_aa: CSAGQGPNYGYTF

d_call: TRBD1
clone_size: many
v_call: TRBV5-5
j_call: TRBJ2-5
cdr3_nt: TGTGCCAGCAGCTTTCCTCCGGGACAGGGGGCGGAGACCCAGTACTTC
cdr3_aa: CASSFPPGQGAETQYF

d_call: NA
clone_size: few
v_call: TRBV4-1
j_call: TRBJ2-1
cdr3_nt: TGCGCCAGCAGCCAAGTGCAAATCAAGGTGGATGAGCAGTTCTTC
cdr3_aa: CASSQVQIKVDEQFF

d_call: TRBD2
clone_size: NA
v_call: TRBV6-4
j_call: TRBJ2-1
cdr3_nt: TGTGCCAGCAAGCGTCTAGCGGGGGTCAATGAGCAGTTCTTC
cdr3_aa: CASKRLAGVNEQFF

d_call: NA
clone_size: once
v_call: TRBV4-1
j_call: TRBJ1-2
cdr3_nt: TGCGCCAGCAGCCAAGAGAGCGTGGACTATGGCTACACCTTC
cdr3_aa: CASSQESVDYGYTF

d_call: TRBD1
clone_size: few
v_call: TRBV6-5
j_call: TRBJ2-5
cdr3_nt: TGTGCCAGCTGGACAGGGCCCTCCGCCCAGTACTTC
cdr3_aa: CASWTGPSAQYF

d_call: NA
clone_size: NA
v_call: TRBV7-8
j_call: TRBJ2-7
cdr3_nt: TGTGCCAGCAGCTTTAACAGGCTGAGCTCCTACGAGCAGTACTTC
cdr3_aa: CASSFNRLSSYEQYF

d_call: TRBD1
clone_size: NA
v_call: TRBV27
j_call: TRBJ1-2
cdr3_nt: TGTGCCAGCAGGGGGACAGCAGCTAACTATGGCTACACCTTC
cdr3_aa: CASRGTAANYGYTF

d_call: NA
clone_size: NA
v_call: TRBV7-8
j_call: TRBJ2-2
cdr3_nt: TGTGCCAGCAGCTTAGTGGTCGCAGTGAACACCGGGGAGCTGTTTTTT
cdr3_aa: CASSLVVAVNTGELFF

d_call: NA
clone_size: NA
v_call: TRBV12-3/TRBV12-4
j_call: TRBJ2-2
cdr3_nt: TGTGCCAGCAGTTTCGAAACCGGACCCCGGGAGCTGTTTTTT
cdr3_aa: CASSFETGPRELFF

d_call: NA
clone_size: NA
v_call: TRBV14
j_call: TRBJ2-5
cdr3_nt: TGTGCCAGCAGCCGCCCGTCCCAAGAGACCCAGTACTTC
cdr3_aa: CASSRPSQETQYF

d_call: NA
clone_size: NA
v_call: TRBV20-1
j_call: TRBJ2-3
cdr3_nt: TGCAGTGCCAAAGGGTCACGAAGCACAGATACGCAGTATTTT
cdr3_aa: CSAKGSRSTDTQYF

d_call: NA
clone_size: NA
v_call: TRBV6-5
j_call: TRBJ2-3
cdr3_nt: TGTGCCAGCAGTTTAAACGGGGCCCAAGATACGCAGTATTTT
cdr3_aa: CASSLNGAQDTQYF

d_call: NA
clone_size: few
v_call: TRBV20-1
j_call: TRBJ1-2
cdr3_nt: TGCAGTGCTAGAGACCTCGTGGGCTCCTGGGGCTACACCTTC
cdr3_aa: CSARDLVGSWGYTF

d_call: NA
clone_size: NA
v_call: TRBV20-1
j_call: TRBJ2-7
cdr3_nt: TGCAGTGCCGCTCCAGACTACTACGAGCAGTACTTC
cdr3_aa: CSAAPDYYEQYF

d_call: TRBD2
clone_size: NA
v_call: TRBV7-2
j_call: TRBJ2-1
cdr3_nt: TGTGCCAGCAGCCAACTTGGGGGGGCCTACAATGAGCAGTTCTTC
cdr3_aa: CASSQLGGAYNEQFF

d_call: NA
clone_size: NA
v_call: TRBV20-1
j_call: TRBJ2-3
cdr3_nt: TGCAGTGCTAGGGGGGACATGGCGCAGTATTTT
cdr3_aa: CSARGDMAQYF

d_call: NA
clone_size: NA
v_call: TRBV4-1
j_call: TRBJ1-2
cdr3_nt: TGCGCCAGCAGCCAAGATCCCAGGGGAAAGTATGGCTACACCTTC
cdr3_aa: CASSQDPRGKYGYTF

d_call: TRBD1
clone_size: once
v_call: TRBV5-1
j_call: TRBJ1-3
cdr3_nt: TGCGCCAGCAGCTCGGGGACAGGACGAAACACCAAATATTTT
cdr3_aa: CASSSGTGRNTKYF

d_call: NA
clone_size: NA
v_call: TRBV18
j_call: TRBJ1-1
cdr3_nt: TGTGCCAGCAGCCCACCTACGAACACTGAAGCTTTCTTT
cdr3_aa: CASSPPTNTEAFF

d_call: TRBD2
clone_size: NA
v_call: TRBV9
j_call: TRBJ2-1
cdr3_nt: TGTGCCAGCAGCGCTTTCCGACTAGCGGCCTACAATGAGCAGTTCTTC
cdr3_aa: CASSAFRLAAYNEQFF

d_call: TRBD2
clone_size: few
v_call: TRBV4-3
j_call: TRBJ2-5
cdr3_nt: TGCGCCAGCAGCCAAGCTCGACGGGGGGTCGAGACCCAGTACTTC
cdr3_aa: CASSQARRGVETQYF

d_call: NA
clone_size: NA
v_call: TRBV24-1
j_call: TRBJ2-7
cdr3_nt: TGTGCCACCAGTGTTCATCGCAGGGTGGTCGAGCAGTACTTC
cdr3_aa: CATSVHRRVVEQYF

d_call: TRBD2
clone_size: NA
v_call: TRBV11-2
j_call: TRBJ2-5
cdr3_nt: TGTGCCAGCAGCTTATACGCCAGGCTAGCGGGGGGAGAGACCCAGTACTTC
cdr3_aa: CASSLYARLAGGETQYF

d_call: NA
clone_size: many
v_call: TRBV7-9
j_call: TRBJ2-6
cdr3_nt: TGTGCCAGCAGCAAACAGGGCGGGGGGGCCAACGTCCTGACTTTC
cdr3_aa: CASSKQGGGANVLTF

d_call: NA
clone_size: NA
v_call: TRBV4-3
j_call: TRBJ2-1
cdr3_nt: TGCGCCAGCAGCCACCTTAGGGACAATGAGCAGTTCTTC
cdr3_aa: CASSHLRDNEQFF

d_call: NA
clone_size: few
v_call: TRBV6-2/TRBV6-3
j_call: TRBJ2-4
cdr3_nt: TGTGCCAGCAGTTACTCTATTCTGTCGCTGAGTCCAGGCATTCAGTACTTC
cdr3_aa: CASSYSILSLSPGIQYF

d_call: TRBD1
clone_size: NA
v_call: TRBV7-8
j_call: TRBJ1-5
cdr3_nt: TGTGCCAGCAGCTTAGGTCCGGTGACAGGGGGTTTGGGTCAGCCCCAGCATTTT
cdr3_aa: CASSLGPVTGGLGQPQHF

d_call: NA
clone_size: few
v_call: TRBV29-1
j_call: TRBJ2-1
cdr3_nt: TGCAGCCCTTCCGGCCCGAGGGGACCCTACAATGAGCAGTTCTTC
cdr3_aa: CSPSGPRGPYNEQFF

d_call: NA
clone_size: NA
v_call: TRBV5-1
j_call: TRBJ1-4
cdr3_nt: TGCGCCAGCAGCTTGGAGTCAGCCGGTAATGAAAAACTGTTTTTT
cdr3_aa: CASSLESAGNEKLFF

d_call: NA
clone_size: many
v_call: TRBV7-2
j_call: TRBJ1-1
cdr3_nt: TGTGCCAGCAGCCCCGACAGGACGAACACTGAAGCTTTCTTT
cdr3_aa: CASSPDRTNTEAFF

d_call: NA
clone_size: few
v_call: TRBV12-3/TRBV12-4
j_call: TRBJ1-5
cdr3_nt: TGTGCCAGCAGCCCCGGGACTATCCATCAGCCCCAGCATTTT
cdr3_aa: CASSPGTIHQPQHF

d_call: NA
clone_size: few
v_call: TRBV18
j_call: TRBJ1-6
cdr3_nt: TGTGCCAGCTCACCAACGTTCCCCTCGCAGGGGTTGAGTGATTCACCCCTCCACTTT
cdr3_aa: CASSPTFPSQGLSDSPLHF